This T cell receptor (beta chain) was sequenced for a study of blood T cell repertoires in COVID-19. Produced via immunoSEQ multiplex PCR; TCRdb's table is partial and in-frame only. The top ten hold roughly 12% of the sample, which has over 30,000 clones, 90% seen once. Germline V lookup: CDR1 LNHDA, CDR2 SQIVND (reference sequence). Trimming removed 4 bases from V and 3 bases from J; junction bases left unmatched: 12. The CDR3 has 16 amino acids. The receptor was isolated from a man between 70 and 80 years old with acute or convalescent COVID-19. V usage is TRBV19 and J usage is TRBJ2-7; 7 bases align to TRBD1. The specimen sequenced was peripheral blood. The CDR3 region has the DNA TGTGCCAGTAGTACCTCTCTACAGGGGTATTACTACGAGCAGTACTTC. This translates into CASSTSLQGYYYEQYF. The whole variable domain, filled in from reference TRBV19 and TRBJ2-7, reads DGGITQSPKYLFRKEGQNVTLSCEQNLNHDAMYWYRQDPGQGLRLIYYSQIVNDFQKGDIAEGYSVSREKKESFPLTVTSAQKNPTAFYLCASSTSLQGYYYEQYFGPGTRLTVT.